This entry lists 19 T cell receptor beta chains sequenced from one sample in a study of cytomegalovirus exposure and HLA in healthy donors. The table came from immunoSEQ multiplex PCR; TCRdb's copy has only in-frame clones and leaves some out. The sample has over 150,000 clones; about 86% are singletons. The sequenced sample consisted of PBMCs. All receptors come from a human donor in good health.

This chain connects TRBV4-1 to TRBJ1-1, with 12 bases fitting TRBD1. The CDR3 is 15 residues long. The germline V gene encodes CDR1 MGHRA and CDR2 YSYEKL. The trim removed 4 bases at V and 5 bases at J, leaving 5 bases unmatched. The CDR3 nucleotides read TGCGCCAGCAGCCCGGGACAGGGGGCTCGAACTGAAGCTTTCTTT. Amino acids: CASSPGQGARTEAFF.

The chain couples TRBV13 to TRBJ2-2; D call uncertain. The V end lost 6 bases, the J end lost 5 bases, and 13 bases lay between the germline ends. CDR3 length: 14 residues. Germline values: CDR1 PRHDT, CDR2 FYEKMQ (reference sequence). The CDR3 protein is CASSPSERTGELFF. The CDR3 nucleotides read TGTGCCAGCAGTCCAAGCGAGAGGACCGGGGAGCTGTTTTTT.

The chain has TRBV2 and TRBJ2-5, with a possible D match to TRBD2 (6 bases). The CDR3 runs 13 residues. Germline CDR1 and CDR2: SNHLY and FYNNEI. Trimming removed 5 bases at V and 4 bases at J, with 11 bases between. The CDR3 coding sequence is TGTGCCAGCAGTTCGGACTACCTAGAGACCCAGTACTTC. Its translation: CASSSDYLETQYF.

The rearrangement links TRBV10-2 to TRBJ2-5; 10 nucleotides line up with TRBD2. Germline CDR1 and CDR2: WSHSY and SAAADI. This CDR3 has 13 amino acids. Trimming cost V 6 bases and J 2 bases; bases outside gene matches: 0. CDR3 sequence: CASRGLAQETQYF. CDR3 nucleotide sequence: TGCGCCAGCAGGGGACTAGCGCAAGAGACCCAGTACTTC.

CDR3 DNA: TGTGCCAGCAGCTTGTCTCTCTCGAACACTGAAGCTTTCTTT. It is translated as CASSLSLSNTEAFF. This chain joins TRBV11-2 and TRBJ1-1; D gene unclear. Germline CDR1 and CDR2: SGHAT and FQNNGV. V was clipped by 3 bases and J by 1 base, with 9 bases between them. The CDR3 is made up of 14 amino acids.

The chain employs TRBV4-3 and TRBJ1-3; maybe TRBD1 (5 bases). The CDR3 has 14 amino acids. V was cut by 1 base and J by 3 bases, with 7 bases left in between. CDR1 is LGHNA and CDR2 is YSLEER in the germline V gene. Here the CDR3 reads CASSQVTVGNTIYF. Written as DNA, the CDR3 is TGCGCCAGCAGCCAAGTGACAGTTGGAAACACCATATATTTT.

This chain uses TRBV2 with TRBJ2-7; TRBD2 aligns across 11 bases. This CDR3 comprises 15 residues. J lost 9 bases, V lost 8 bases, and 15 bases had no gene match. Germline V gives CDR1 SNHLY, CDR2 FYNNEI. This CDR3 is CASRKDTSGRLGQYF. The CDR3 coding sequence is TGTGCCAGCCGGAAGGATACTAGCGGGAGATTGGGGCAGTACTTC. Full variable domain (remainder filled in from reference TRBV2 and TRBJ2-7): EPEVTQTPSHQVTQMGQEVILRCVPISNHLYFYWYRQILGQKVEFLVSFYNNEISEKSEIFDDQFSVERPDGSNFTLKIRSTKLEDSAMYFCASRKDTSGRLGQYFGPGTRLTVT.

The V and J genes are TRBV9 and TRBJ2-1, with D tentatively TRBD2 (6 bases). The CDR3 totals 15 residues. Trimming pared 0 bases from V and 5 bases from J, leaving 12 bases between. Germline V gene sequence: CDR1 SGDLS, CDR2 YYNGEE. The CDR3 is CASSVGELANNEQFF. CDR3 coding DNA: TGTGCCAGCAGCGTAGGGGAACTAGCCAACAATGAGCAGTTCTTC.

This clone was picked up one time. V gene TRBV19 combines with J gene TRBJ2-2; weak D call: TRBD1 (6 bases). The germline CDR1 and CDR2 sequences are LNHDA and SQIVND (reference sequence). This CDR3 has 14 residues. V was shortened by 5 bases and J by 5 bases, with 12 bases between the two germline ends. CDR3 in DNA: TGTGCCAGTAGTGCACCAGGGGATACCGGGGAGCTGTTTTTT. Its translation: CASSAPGDTGELFF.

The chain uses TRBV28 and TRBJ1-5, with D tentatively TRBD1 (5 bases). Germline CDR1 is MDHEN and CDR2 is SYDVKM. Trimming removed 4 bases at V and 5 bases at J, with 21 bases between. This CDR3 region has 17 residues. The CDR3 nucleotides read TGTGCCAGCAGTTCGCATTTAAATTTCTTACAGGATCAGCCCCAGCATTTT. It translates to CASSSHLNFLQDQPQHF.

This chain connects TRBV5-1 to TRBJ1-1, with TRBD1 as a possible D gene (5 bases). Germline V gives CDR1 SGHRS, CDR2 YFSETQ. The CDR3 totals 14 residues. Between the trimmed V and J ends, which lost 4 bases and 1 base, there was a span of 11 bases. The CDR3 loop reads CASSRDSTNTEAFF. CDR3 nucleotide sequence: TGCGCCAGCAGCAGAGACAGTACGAACACTGAAGCTTTCTTT. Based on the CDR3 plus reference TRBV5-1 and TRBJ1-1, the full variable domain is KAGVTQTPRYLIKTRGQQVTLSCSPISGHRSVSWYQQTPGQGLQFLFEYFSETQRNKGNFPGRFSGRQFSNSRSEMNVSTLELGDSALYLCASSRDSTNTEAFFGQGTRLTVV.

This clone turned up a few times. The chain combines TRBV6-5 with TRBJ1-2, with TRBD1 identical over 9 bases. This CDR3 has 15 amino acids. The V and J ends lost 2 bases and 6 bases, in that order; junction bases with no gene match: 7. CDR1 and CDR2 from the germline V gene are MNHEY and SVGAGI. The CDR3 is CASSYDKRTGDGYTF. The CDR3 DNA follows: TGTGCCAGCAGTTACGACAAAAGGACAGGGGATGGCTACACCTTC.

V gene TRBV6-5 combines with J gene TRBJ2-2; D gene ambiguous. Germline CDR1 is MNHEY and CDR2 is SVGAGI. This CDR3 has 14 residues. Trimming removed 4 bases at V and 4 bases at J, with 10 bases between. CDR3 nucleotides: TGTGCCAGCAGTTCCGACTTGGCCACCGGGGAGCTGTTTTTT. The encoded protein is CASSSDLATGELFF.

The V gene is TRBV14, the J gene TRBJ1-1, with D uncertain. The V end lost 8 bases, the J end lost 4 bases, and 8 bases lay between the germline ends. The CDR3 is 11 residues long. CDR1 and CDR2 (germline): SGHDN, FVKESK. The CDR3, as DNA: TGTGCCAGCGTGGGGAGCACTGAAGCTTTCTTT. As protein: CASVGSTEAFF.

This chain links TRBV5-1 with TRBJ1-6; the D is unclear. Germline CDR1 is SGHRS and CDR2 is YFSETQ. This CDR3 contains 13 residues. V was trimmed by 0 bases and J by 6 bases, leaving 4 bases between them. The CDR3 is CASSLDGNSPLHF. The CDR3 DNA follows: TGCGCCAGCAGCTTGGACGGTAATTCACCCCTCCACTTT.

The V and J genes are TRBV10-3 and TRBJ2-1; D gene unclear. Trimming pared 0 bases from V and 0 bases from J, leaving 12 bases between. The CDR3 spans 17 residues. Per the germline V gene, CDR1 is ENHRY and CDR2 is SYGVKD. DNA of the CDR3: TGTGCCATCAGTGAGTCGACTCGGATAGACTCCTACAATGAGCAGTTCTTC. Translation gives CAISESTRIDSYNEQFF.

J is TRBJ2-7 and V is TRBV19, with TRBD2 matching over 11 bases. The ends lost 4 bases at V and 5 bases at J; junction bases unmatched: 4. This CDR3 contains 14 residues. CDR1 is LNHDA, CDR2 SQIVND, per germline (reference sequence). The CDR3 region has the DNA TGTGCCAGTAGTAGGGGACTAGCGGACCACGAGCAGTACTTC. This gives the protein CASSRGLADHEQYF.

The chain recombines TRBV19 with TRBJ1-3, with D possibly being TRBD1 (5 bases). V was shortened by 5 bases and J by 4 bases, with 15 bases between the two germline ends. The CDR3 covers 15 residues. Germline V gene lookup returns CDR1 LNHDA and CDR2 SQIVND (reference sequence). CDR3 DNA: TGTGCCAGTAGTCCCCGGAGGGGTACCGGAAACACCATATATTTT. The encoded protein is CASSPRRGTGNTIYF.

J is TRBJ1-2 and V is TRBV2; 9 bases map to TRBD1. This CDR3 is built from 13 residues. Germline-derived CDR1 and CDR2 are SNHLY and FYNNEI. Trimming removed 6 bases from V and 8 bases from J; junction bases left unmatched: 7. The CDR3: CASREQGAEGYTF. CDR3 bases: TGTGCCAGCAGAGAACAGGGGGCGGAGGGCTACACCTTC. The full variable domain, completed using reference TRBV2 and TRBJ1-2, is EPEVTQTPSHQVTQMGQEVILRCVPISNHLYFYWYRQILGQKVEFLVSFYNNEISEKSEIFDDQFSVERPDGSNFTLKIRSTKLEDSAMYFCASREQGAEGYTFGSGTRLTVV.